This T cell receptor (beta chain) comes out of a study of spatial heterogeneity in lung cancer. Study background: Sequencing consistently turned up more beta-chain sequences than alpha-chain sequences. Study results and limitations: Detection of ubiquitous tumor TCRs in blood was higher at resection than follow-up.

This CDR3 contains 14 residues. Germline CDR1 reads KGHSH; CDR2 reads LQKENI. V was pared by 3 bases and J by 3 bases, with 9 bases between. This clonotype was seen only a few times. Its antigen is undetermined. Time point: sample taken at primary tumor resection. The donors were 72 patients with non-small cell lung cancer that was early-stage and untreated. Whole RNA, which was extracted from tumor, nontumor lung tissue or frozen PBMC, was sequenced without any cell sorting. From the 5' RACE reads, TCRdb called clonotypes with MiXCR, one entry per CDR3 protein. There are about 25,000 distinct CDR3 sequences in the sample; roughly 7% occur only once, and around 15% lies in the top ten.

The sample was PBMCs, taken at surgery. The chain has TRBV18 and TRBJ1-5; D uncertain. This sequence originates from a male donor with early-stage non-small cell lung cancer. CDR3: CASSPLADNQPQHF. Here the CDR3 DNA reads TGTGCCAGCTCACCCCTGGCGGACAATCAGCCCCAGCATTTT.